The present T cell receptor (beta chain) was sequenced within a study of blood T cell repertoires in COVID-19 (TCRdb year 2020). The study in broad terms: Samples from collaborators originated in the United States, Italy and Spain and spanned both the acute and convalescent phases of COVID-19. Deeply sampled blood TCRbeta repertoires from subjects exposed to, actively infected with, or recovered from COVID-19 were included in the dataset. Where available, HLA class I and class II types were taken from metadata supplied by the sample provider and were not determined by assay-based typing. Samples came from the ongoing ImmuneRACE study (first 160 participants) plus 1,254 subjects from 6 global collaborators. The material from the prospective study consisted of cDNA or gDNA derived from T cells, B-cell-depleted T cells, or PBMCs. Nearly every sample came with metadata listing a de-identified subject ID, COVID-19 status, age in years and sex. The repertoires were released in a freely available public database intended as a resource for research on the immune response to SARS-CoV-2.

In regard to this clone: The specificity of this receptor is unknown. Base qualities are not at hand, and no much larger clone is one base apart.

Participants in the prospective study were aged roughly 18 to 95 years, lived in some 24 United States geographic areas, and enrolled through a virtual design. In the prospective study, participants were assigned to cohorts based on the clinical history participants reported in a screening survey and a study questionnaire. ImmuneRACE Cohort 3 recovered participants were defined by two consecutive negative NP/OP PCR tests, healthcare professional clearance, or symptom resolution. In the prospective study, whole blood, serum and a nasopharyngeal or oropharyngeal swab were collected from each participant by mobile phlebotomists. Additional blood draws and questionnaires over an approximately two-month period could optionally be provided by prospective study participants. Before DNA extraction, prospective study blood samples were shipped either frozen or at room temperature. Study-wide conclusions, independent of this receptor: How much clinical and demographic metadata was included differed by source and by participant, and the metadata was provided uncurated.

TCRbeta CDR3 regions were amplified from genomic DNA using the immunoSEQ Assay, a bias-controlled multiplex PCR. Regarding the original processing steps: Within the assay, amplification of reference gene primers was used to estimate how many nucleated cells each sample contained. Sequence reads were collapsed and filtered to measure the absolute abundance of every unique TCRbeta CDR3 rearrangement. Productive Simpson clonality was computed per sample as the square root of Simpson's diversity index over productive rearrangements. This is the immuneACCESS table as TCRdb keeps it, with only in-frame sequences that have V and J called. A part of the clones is gone; compared with another copy, unresolved V genes explain less than half, and the rest is unexplained. That table gives V, J and clone size, and the DNA gave D and trimming. Across this sample there are roughly 200,000 clones, with more than 80% seen only once. The top ten clonotypes cover approximately 1.1% of the sample.

Sequences SQVTM (CDR1) and ANQGSEA (CDR2) are obtained from the germline V gene. The CDR3, cysteine through phenylalanine, is 13 amino acids long. Only the CDR3 DNA is retained, 39 bases long and in frame from the first base. The junction carries 12 bases between V and J, which are trimmed by 1 base and 6 bases respectively. The material sequenced was PBMCs or T cells enriched from blood (not recorded which). The chain is encoded by TRBV29-1 joined to TRBJ1-2; perhaps TRBD1 is the D gene, with 5 bases matching. The TCR originated in a man aged 30 to 39 who had recovered from COVID-19. The base sequence is TGCAGCGTTGAAGTTAAGAACAGGAATGGCTACACCTTC. Its coded protein is CSVEVKNRNGYTF.